The 6 T cell receptor beta chains below were found in one sample sequenced in a study of shared clonotypes between healthy human individuals. Only CD45RO-negative cells positively selected for CCR7 counted as naive CD8 cells, so terminally differentiated effector memory CD45RA+ cells were excluded. Assay: immunoSEQ multiplex PCR; the TCRdb copy retains only in-frame clones and omits some. In the table there are 1.5 million to 2.5 million clones, 85% to 95% of which are singletons. Input material: naive CD8+ T cells sorted from blood. Every receptor here comes from a man aged 18 to 30 in good health.

This clone showed up just once. A junction end diverges from the germline sequence, so it may reflect a read error. V gene TRBV7-7 combines with J gene TRBJ2-7, with D possibly being TRBD2 (5 bases). There are 13 residues in the CDR3. Germline loops: CDR1 SSHAT, CDR2 FNYEAQ (reference sequence). The CDR3 DNA reads as TGTGCTAGCAGCTTAGCGCCCGCGTTGGAGCAGTACTTC. Protein product: CASSLAPALEQYF.

The chain carries TRBV6-1 and TRBJ2-7, with 9 bases aligning to TRBD1. Losses at the gene ends were 6 bases for V and 5 bases for J; bases not matched to a gene: 11. Germline V gives CDR1 MNHNS, CDR2 SASEGT. This CDR3 is 15 amino acids long. The CDR3 region is CASRDRGGLSDEQYF. CDR3 DNA: TGTGCCAGCAGGGACAGGGGCGGACTTTCGGACGAGCAGTACTTC.

The chain employs TRBV10-2 and TRBJ2-7; TRBD1 might be the D (6 bases). Germline CDR1 is WSHSY and CDR2 is SAAADI. The V and J ends lost 6 bases and 5 bases respectively, with 14 bases between them. This CDR3 has 13 residues. CDR3 in DNA: TGCGCCAGCAGCTTACAGGGTATAAACGAGCAGTACTTC. Its protein product is CASSLQGINEQYF.

The chain uses TRBV6-7 and TRBJ2-7; D is possibly TRBD2 (6 bases). TRBV6-7 is recorded as an ORF, its role being uncertain. This CDR3 comprises 13 residues. Trimming pared 8 bases from V and 3 bases from J, leaving 14 bases between. CDR3 in DNA: TGTGCCAGCGGCGGGGACGGGCTCTACGAGCAGTACTTC. This sequence encodes CASGGDGLYEQYF.

V is TRBV7-2 and J is TRBJ2-7, with TRBD2 as a possible D gene (5 bases). The germline V gene encodes CDR1 SGHTA and CDR2 FQGNSA. The CDR3 has 14 residues. V lost 4 bases and J 2 bases, leaving 12 bases between the germline ends. CDR3: CASSSYMGAYEQYF. The DNA for the CDR3 is TGTGCCAGCAGCTCCTACATGGGAGCCTACGAGCAGTACTTC.

V and J are TRBV6-5 and TRBJ1-2, with D possibly being TRBD1 (6 bases). From germline, CDR1 is MNHEY and CDR2 SVGAGI. This CDR3 comprises 14 residues. V lost 6 bases to trimming and J lost 2 bases, with 13 bases between them. In nucleotides, the CDR3 is TGTGCCAGCAGAACCGGGACAACAAACTATGGCTACACCTTC. Protein product: CASRTGTTNYGYTF.